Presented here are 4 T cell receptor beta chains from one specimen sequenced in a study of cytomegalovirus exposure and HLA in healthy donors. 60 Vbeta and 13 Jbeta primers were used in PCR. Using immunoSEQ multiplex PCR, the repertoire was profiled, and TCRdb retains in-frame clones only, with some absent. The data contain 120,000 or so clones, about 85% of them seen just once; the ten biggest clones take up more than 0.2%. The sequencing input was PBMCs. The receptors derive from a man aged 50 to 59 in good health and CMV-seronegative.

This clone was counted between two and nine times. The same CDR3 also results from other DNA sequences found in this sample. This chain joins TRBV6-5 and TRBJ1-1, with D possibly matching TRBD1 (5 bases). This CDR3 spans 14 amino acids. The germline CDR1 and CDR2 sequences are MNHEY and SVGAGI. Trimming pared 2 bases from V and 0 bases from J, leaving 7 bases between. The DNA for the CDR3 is TGTGCCAGCAGTTACGGGGGGGTGAACACTGAAGCTTTCTTT. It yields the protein CASSYGGVNTEAFF.

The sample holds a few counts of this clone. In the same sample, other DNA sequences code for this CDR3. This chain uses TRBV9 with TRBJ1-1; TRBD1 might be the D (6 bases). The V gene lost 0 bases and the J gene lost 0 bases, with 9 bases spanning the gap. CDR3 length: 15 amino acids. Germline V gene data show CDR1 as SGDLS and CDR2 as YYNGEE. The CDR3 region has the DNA TGTGCCAGCAGCGTAGGGGGGGGCATGAACACTGAAGCTTTCTTT. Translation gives CASSVGGGMNTEAFF.

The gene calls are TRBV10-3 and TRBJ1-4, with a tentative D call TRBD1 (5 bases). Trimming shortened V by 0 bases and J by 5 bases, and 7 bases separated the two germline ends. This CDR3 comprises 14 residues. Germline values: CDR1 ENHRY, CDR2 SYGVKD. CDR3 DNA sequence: TGTGCCATCAGTGAGTCGACAGAAAATGAAAAACTGTTTTTT. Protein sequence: CAISESTENEKLFF.

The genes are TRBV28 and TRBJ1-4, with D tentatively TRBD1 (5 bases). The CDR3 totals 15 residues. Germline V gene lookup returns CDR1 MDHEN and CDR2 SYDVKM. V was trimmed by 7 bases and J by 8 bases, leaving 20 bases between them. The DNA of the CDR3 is TGTGCCAGCACAGCAAATGGGCGGGGGGGAGAAAAACTGTTTTTT. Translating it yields CASTANGRGGEKLFF.